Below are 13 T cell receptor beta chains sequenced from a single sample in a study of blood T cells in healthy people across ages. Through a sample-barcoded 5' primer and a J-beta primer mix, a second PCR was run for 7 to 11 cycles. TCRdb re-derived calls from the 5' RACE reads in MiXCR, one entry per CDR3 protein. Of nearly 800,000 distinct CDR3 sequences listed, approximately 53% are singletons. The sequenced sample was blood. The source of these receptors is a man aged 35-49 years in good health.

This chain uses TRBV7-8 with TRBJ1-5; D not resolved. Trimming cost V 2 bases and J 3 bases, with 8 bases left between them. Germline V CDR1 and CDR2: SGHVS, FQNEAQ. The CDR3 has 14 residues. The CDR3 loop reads CASSLRSLNQPQHF. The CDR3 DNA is TGTGCCAGCAGCTTAAGATCCCTCAATCAGCCCCAGCATTTT.

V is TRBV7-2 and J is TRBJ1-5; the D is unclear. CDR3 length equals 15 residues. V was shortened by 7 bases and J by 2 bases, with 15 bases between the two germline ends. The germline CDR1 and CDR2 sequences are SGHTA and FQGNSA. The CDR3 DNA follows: TGTGCCAGCACCCCGGTGCACGGGGGCAATCAGCCCCAGCATTTT. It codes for CASTPVHGGNQPQHF.

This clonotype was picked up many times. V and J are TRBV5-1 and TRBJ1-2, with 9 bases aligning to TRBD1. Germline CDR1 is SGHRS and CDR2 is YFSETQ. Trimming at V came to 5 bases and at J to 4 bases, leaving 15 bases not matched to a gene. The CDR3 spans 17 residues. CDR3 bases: TGCGCCAGCAGTCAAGATTTACCGGGACAGGGAGTCTATGGCTACACCTTC. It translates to CASSQDLPGQGVYGYTF.

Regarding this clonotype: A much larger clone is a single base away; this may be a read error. The CDR3 nucleotides read TGCGCCAGCAGCTTGGAACTAGCGGGCTACAATGAGCAGTTCTTC. It is translated as CASSLELAGYNEQFF. This rearrangement joins TRBV5-1 to TRBJ2-1; 9 bases fit TRBD2. This CDR3 has 15 amino acids. Germline lookup yields CDR1 SGHRS and CDR2 YFSETQ. The J segment lost 3 bases and the V segment lost 0 bases, leaving 1 base of the junction unmatched. The full variable domain, rest sourced from reference TRBV5-1 and TRBJ2-1, is KAGVTQTPRYLIKTRGQQVTLSCSPISGHRSVSWYQQTPGQGLQFLFEYFSETQRNKGNFPGRFSGRQFSNSRSEMNVSTLELGDSALYLCASSLELAGYNEQFFGPGTRLTVL.

The CDR3 sequence: CASSVGANYGYTF. The CDR3 DNA reads TGTGCCAGCAGTGTCGGGGCTAACTATGGCTACACCTTC. The J gene is TRBJ1-2, the V gene TRBV12-3 or TRBV12-4; D not certain. V lost 5 bases to trimming and J lost 0 bases, with 7 bases between them. The CDR3 runs to 13 residues.

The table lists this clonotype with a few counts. The CDR3 is CSGRLSEAFF. The CDR3 DNA reads as TGCAGTGGAAGATTATCTGAAGCTTTCTTT. The J gene is TRBJ1-1, the V gene TRBV29-1; D gene uncertain. The CDR3 consists of 10 residues. From germline, CDR1 is SQVTM and CDR2 ANQGSEA.

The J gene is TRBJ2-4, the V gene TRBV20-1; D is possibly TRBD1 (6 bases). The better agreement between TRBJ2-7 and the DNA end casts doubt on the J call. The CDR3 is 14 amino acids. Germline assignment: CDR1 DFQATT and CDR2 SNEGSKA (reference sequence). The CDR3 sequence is CSARGPTGRNEQYF. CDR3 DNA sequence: TGCAGTGCTAGAGGGCCAACAGGGAGAAACGAGCAGTACTTC.

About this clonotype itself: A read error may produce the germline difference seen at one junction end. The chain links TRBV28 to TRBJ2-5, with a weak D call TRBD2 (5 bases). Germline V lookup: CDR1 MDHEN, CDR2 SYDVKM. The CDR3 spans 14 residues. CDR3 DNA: TGTGCCAGCAGTTTAGACGGGATCCAAGAGGCCCAGTACTTC. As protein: CASSLDGIQEAQYF.

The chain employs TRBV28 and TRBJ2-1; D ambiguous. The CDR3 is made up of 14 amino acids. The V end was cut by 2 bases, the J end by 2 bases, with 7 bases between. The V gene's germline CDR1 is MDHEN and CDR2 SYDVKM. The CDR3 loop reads CASSLQAAYNEQFF. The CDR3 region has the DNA TGTGCCAGCAGTTTACAGGCAGCCTACAATGAGCAGTTCTTC.

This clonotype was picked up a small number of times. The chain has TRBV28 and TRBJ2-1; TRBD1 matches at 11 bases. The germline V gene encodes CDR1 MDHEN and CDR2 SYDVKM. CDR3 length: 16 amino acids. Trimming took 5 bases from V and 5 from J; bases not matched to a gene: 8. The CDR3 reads CASSPPGQGDNNEQFF. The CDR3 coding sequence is TGTGCCAGCAGTCCTCCGGGACAGGGGGACAACAATGAGCAGTTCTTC.

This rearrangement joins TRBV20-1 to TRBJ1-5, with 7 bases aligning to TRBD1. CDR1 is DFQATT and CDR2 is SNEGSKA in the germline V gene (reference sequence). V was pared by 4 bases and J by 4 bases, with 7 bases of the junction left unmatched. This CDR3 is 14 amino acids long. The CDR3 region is CSAMGQSWNQPQHF. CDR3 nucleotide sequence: TGCAGTGCTATGGGACAGTCTTGGAATCAGCCCCAGCATTTT.

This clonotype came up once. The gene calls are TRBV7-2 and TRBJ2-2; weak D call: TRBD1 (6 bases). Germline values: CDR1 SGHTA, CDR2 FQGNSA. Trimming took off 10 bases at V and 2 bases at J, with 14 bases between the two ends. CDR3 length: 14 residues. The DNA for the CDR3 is TGTGCCACCCGTCGGACAGAAAACACCGGGGAGCTGTTTTTT. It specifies CATRRTENTGELFF.

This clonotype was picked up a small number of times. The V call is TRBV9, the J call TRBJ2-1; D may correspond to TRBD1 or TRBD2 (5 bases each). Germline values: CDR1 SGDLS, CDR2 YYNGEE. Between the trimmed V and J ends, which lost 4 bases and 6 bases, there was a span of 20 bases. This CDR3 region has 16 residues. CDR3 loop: CASSPAGTLTGNEQFF. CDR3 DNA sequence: TGTGCCAGCAGCCCCGCCGGGACCCTTACGGGCAATGAGCAGTTCTTC.